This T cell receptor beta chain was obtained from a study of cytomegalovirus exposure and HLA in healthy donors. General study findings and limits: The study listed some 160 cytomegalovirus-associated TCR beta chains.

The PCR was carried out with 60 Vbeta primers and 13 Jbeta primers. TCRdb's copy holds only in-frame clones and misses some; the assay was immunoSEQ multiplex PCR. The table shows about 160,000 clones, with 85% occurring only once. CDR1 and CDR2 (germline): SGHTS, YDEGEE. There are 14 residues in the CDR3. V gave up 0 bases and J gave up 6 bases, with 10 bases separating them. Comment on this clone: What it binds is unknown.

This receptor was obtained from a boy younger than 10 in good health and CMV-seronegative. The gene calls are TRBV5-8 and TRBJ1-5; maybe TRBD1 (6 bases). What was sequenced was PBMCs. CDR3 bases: TGTGCCAGCAGCTTGGACAGGGAAGGTCAGCCCCAGCATTTT. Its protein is CASSLDREGQPQHF.